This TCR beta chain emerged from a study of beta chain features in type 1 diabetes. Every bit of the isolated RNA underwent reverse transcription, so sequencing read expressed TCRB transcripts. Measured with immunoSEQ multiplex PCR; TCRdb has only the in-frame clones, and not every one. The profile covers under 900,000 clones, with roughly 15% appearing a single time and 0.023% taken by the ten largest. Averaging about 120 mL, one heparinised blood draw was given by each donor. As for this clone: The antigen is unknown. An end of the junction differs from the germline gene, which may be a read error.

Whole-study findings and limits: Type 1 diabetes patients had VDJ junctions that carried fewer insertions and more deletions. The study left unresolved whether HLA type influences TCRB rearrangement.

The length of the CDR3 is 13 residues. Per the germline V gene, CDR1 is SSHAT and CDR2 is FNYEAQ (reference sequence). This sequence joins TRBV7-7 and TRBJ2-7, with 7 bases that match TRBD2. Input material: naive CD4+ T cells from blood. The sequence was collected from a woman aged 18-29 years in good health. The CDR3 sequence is CASSAGETGEQYF. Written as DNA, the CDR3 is TGTGCTAGCAGCGCGGGGGAGACGGGCGAGCAGTACTTC.